Listed here is a single T cell receptor beta chain. Its antigen is undetermined. This sample was taken from a study of response to subunit inactivated influenza vaccine. TCRdb called the RT-PCR reads again in MiXCR, with one record for every CDR3 protein. The sample carries hundreds of thousands of distinct CDR3 sequences, 13% to 15% recorded once. The CDR3 is made up of 14 amino acids. V was cut by 1 base and J by 6 bases, with 13 bases left in between. CDR1 and CDR2 from the germline V gene are LGHDT and YNNKEL (reference sequence). Regarding the study as a whole: That few new T cells are recruited by each seasonal influenza vaccination was the authors' suggestion.

The sequence came from a man in his fifties or sixties who received an inactivated influenza vaccine. The sample in question was PBMCs from blood, obtained around 14 days before vaccination. The chain employs TRBV3-1 and TRBJ2-7; possibly TRBD1 or TRBD2 for D (6 bases each). CDR3 sequence reads: CASSQGRGVSEQYF. CDR3 nucleotide sequence: TGTGCCAGCAGCCAAGGGAGGGGGGTCTCCGAGCAGTACTTC.